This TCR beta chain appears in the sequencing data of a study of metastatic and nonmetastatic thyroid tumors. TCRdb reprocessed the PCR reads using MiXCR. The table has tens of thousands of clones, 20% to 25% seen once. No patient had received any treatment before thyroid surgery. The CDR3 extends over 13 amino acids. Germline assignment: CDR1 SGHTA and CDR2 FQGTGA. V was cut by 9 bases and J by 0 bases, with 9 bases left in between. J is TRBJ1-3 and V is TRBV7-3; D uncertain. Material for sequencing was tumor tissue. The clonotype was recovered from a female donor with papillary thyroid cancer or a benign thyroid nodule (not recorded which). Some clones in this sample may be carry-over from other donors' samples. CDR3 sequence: CARRPSSGNTIYF. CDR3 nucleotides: TGTGCCAGAAGACCGTCCTCTGGAAACACCATATATTTT.